The rows below give T cell receptor beta chains drawn from one sample of a study of identical twins. TCRdb re-called the 5' RACE reads with MiXCR, one entry per CDR3 protein. This table has around 450,000 distinct CDR3 sequences, 14% appearing once. These data are also associated with another study on yellow fever vaccine responses in identical twins.

Sequenced material: CD4+ T cells sorted from blood. Source of these receptors: a woman aged 18-29 years in good health. The CDR3 runs from the conserved cysteine through the conserved F or W. The order of the fields is V gene, D gene, J gene, clone size, CDR3 protein, CDR3 DNA. The D gene is left open where the match is weak. Size is stated for part of the rows, as once, few or many counts, or as a class when the clone is expanded.

TRBV20-1,NA,TRBJ1-4,few,CSTGILGEKLFF,TGCAGTACCGGGATACTCGGAGAAAAACTGTTTTTT
TRBV20-1,NA,TRBJ2-7,NA,CSARDLGIGTYEQYF,TGCAGTGCTAGAGATCTGGGTATTGGGACCTACGAGCAGTACTTC
TRBV20-1,TRBD2,TRBJ2-3,many,CSVNRPRGRGDEDTQYF,TGCAGTGTCAACCGCCCAAGGGGCCGGGGGGATGAAGATACGCAGTATTTT
TRBV11-2,TRBD1,TRBJ2-1,few,CASSLGDRVINEQFF,TGTGCCAGCAGCTTAGGGGACAGGGTCATAAATGAGCAGTTCTTC
TRBV4-1,NA,TRBJ1-1,few,CASSQAGRGGNTEAFF,TGCGCCAGCAGCCAAGCTGGGCGGGGTGGCAACACTGAAGCTTTCTTT
TRBV29-1,NA,TRBJ2-7,many,CSVELPGSKEQYF,TGCAGCGTCGAACTACCGGGAAGTAAGGAGCAGTACTTC
TRBV5-1,NA,TRBJ2-7,NA,CASKPGHSSYEQYF,TGCGCCAGCAAGCCGGGACATTCCTCCTACGAGCAGTACTTC
TRBV9,NA,TRBJ2-3,few,CASSLYGGTDTQYF,TGTGCCAGCAGCTTATACGGGGGTACAGATACGCAGTATTTT
TRBV5-4,TRBD1,TRBJ2-5,NA,CASSPGTVTQETQYF,TGTGCCAGCAGCCCCGGGACAGTGACCCAAGAGACCCAGTACTTC
TRBV5-6,TRBD1,TRBJ2-5,NA,CASSSRGRNQETQYF,TGTGCCAGCAGCTCCAGGGGGCGAAATCAAGAGACCCAGTACTTC
TRBV20-1,TRBD1,TRBJ2-7,few,CSAHRGGFEQYF,TGCAGTGCCCACAGGGGTGGGTTCGAGCAGTACTTC
TRBV27,NA,TRBJ2-1,NA,CASSLSLRGPTYNEQFF,TGTGCCAGCAGTTTATCGCTTAGGGGACCAACTTACAATGAGCAGTTCTTC
TRBV11-3,TRBD2,TRBJ2-7,NA,CASSLEELAGGSYEQYF,TGTGCCAGCAGCTTAGAGGAGTTAGCGGGAGGCTCCTACGAGCAGTACTTC
TRBV7-9,NA,TRBJ2-7,few,CASSPHSGSSYEQYF,TGTGCCAGCAGCCCCCATAGCGGAAGCTCCTACGAGCAGTACTTC
TRBV7-8,NA,TRBJ2-3,NA,CASSLADSTDTQYF,TGTGCCAGCAGCTTAGCGGATAGCACAGATACGCAGTATTTT
TRBV9,NA,TRBJ1-1,NA,CASSVRGEGTEAFF,TGTGCCAGCAGCGTACGAGGTGAAGGCACTGAAGCTTTCTTT
TRBV29-1,NA,TRBJ1-1,NA,CSVSGGETEAFF,TGCAGCGTTTCTGGGGGGGAGACTGAAGCTTTCTTT
TRBV6-2/TRBV6-3,TRBD2,TRBJ2-7,few,CASSPGLAGGRSYEQYF,TGTGCCAGCAGTCCCGGACTAGCGGGAGGAAGATCCTACGAGCAGTACTTC
TRBV11-2,TRBD2,TRBJ2-7,few,CASSLVRLAGGKLYEQYF,TGTGCCAGCAGCTTAGTAAGACTAGCGGGGGGAAAACTCTACGAGCAGTACTTC
TRBV5-1,NA,TRBJ2-1,few,CASSLVRGFGNEQFF,TGCGCCAGCAGCTTGGTAAGGGGTTTTGGCAATGAGCAGTTCTTC
TRBV12-3/TRBV12-4,NA,TRBJ1-5,few,CASRPGRAGNQPQHF,TGTGCCAGCAGACCCGGTCGGGCAGGCAATCAGCCCCAGCATTTT
TRBV7-9,NA,TRBJ1-2,few,CRTVYGYTF,TGCCGGACAGTATATGGCTACACCTTC
TRBV28,NA,TRBJ2-5,few,CASSFAGSGTETQYF,TGTGCCAGCAGTTTTGCTGGATCGGGTACGGAGACCCAGTACTTC
TRBV28,NA,TRBJ2-7,few,CASSYGLGTSYEQYF,TGTGCCAGCAGTTACGGGTTGGGGACCTCCTACGAGCAGTACTTC
TRBV10-3,NA,TRBJ2-1,few,CAAGLARYNEQFF,TGTGCCGCAGGGCTAGCGCGTTACAATGAGCAGTTCTTC